A single sample gave rise to the 15 T cell receptor beta chains below, sequenced in a study of blood T cell repertoires in COVID-19. The table came from immunoSEQ multiplex PCR; TCRdb's copy has only in-frame clones and leaves some out. The table records around 97,000 clones, nearly 90% of them present only once. Sequencing was done on a sample of peripheral blood. The receptors were sampled from a middle-aged man in a cohort sampled during active COVID-19.

The chain joins TRBV9 to TRBJ2-1; possibly TRBD2 for D (5 bases). Germline V gene lookup returns CDR1 SGDLS and CDR2 YYNGEE. This CDR3 spans 15 amino acids. The germline V and J ends were trimmed by 0 bases and 5 bases, with 12 bases remaining between them. CDR3 sequence reads: CASSVASRLNNEQFF. DNA of the CDR3: TGTGCCAGCAGCGTAGCTAGTCGACTAAACAATGAGCAGTTCTTC.

In its sample, this clone was seen once. The chain couples TRBV18 to TRBJ1-1; weak D call: TRBD1 (5 bases). V lost 2 bases and J 6 bases, leaving 10 bases between the germline ends. CDR1 KGHSH and CDR2 LQKENI come from the germline V gene. This CDR3 spans 13 amino acids. CDR3 DNA sequence: TGTGCCAGCTCACCAAACAGGCTGGCTGAAGCTTTCTTT. Translation: CASSPNRLAEAFF.

This clone showed up just a few times. CDR3 loop: CASSAGTENQPQHF. The CDR3 DNA follows: TGTGCCAGCAGCGCCGGGACAGAGAATCAGCCCCAGCATTTT. The V gene is TRBV4-2, the J gene TRBJ1-5, with 7 bases matching TRBD1. The CDR3 is 14 residues long. The V segment lost 5 bases and the J segment 4 bases; nucleotides outside the gene matches: 5. Germline V lookup: CDR1 LGHNA, CDR2 YNFKEQ.

This clone showed up many times. The chain carries TRBV19 and TRBJ1-1, with no clear D. CDR3 length: 14 amino acids. The germline V gene has CDR1 LNHDA and CDR2 SQIVND (reference sequence). Trimming removed 6 bases from V and 0 bases from J, with 11 bases in between. CDR3 sequence reads: CASSSSGMNTEAFF. For the CDR3, the DNA is TGTGCCAGTAGCTCAAGCGGCATGAACACTGAAGCTTTCTTT.

V gene TRBV5-8 combines with J gene TRBJ2-5; 8 bases match TRBD1. This CDR3 comprises 15 residues. V lost 3 bases and J lost 4; bases outside the gene matches: 8. Germline CDR1 is SGHTS and CDR2 is YDEGEE. The CDR3 nucleotides are TGTGCCAGCAGCTCCCGGACAGGGAGGATAGAGACCCAGTACTTC. Its protein product is CASSSRTGRIETQYF.

CDR3 sequence: CASSLSTGERYTEAFF. CDR3 coding DNA: TGTGCCAGCAGCTTATCTACAGGGGAGAGGTACACTGAAGCTTTCTTT. J is TRBJ1-1 and V is TRBV11-2, with 7 positions matching TRBD1. This CDR3 has 16 amino acids. V was pared by 2 bases and J by 3 bases, with 9 bases of the junction left unmatched. Germline V gene sequence: CDR1 SGHAT, CDR2 FQNNGV.

In its sample, this clone was seen once. The V gene is TRBV24-1, the J gene TRBJ2-1; 9 bases are a match to TRBD1. J gave up 9 bases and V 5 bases, and 19 bases lay outside the gene matches. The length of the CDR3 is 18 residues. CDR1 is KGHDR, CDR2 SFDVKD, per germline. The CDR3 sequence: CATSATGQGFNFVGEQFF. As DNA, the CDR3 is TGTGCCACCAGTGCCACGGGACAGGGCTTCAACTTCGTCGGTGAGCAGTTCTTC.

This chain joins TRBV18 and TRBJ2-3; D remains ambiguous. Trimming took off 2 bases at V and 8 bases at J, with 20 bases between the two ends. CDR1 and CDR2 (germline): KGHSH, LQKENI. This CDR3 spans 16 amino acids. This CDR3 is CASSPSSGNRQVTQYF. CDR3 sequence (DNA): TGTGCCAGCTCACCATCCTCTGGAAACCGGCAGGTTACGCAGTATTTT.

This clone occurred once. The gene calls are TRBV11-2 and TRBJ2-1, with TRBD1 matching over 8 bases. Germline CDR1 and CDR2: SGHAT and FQNNGV. The CDR3 runs 16 residues. Losses at the gene ends were 5 bases for V and 5 bases for J; bases not matched to a gene: 11. CDR3 residues: CASSPRPGQDNNEQFF. CDR3 DNA: TGTGCCAGCAGCCCGCGACCGGGACAGGATAACAATGAGCAGTTCTTC.

The CDR3 protein is CAISGGEGRRAHTF. The CDR3 DNA follows: TGTGCCATCAGTGGCGGGGAGGGAAGAAGAGCGCACACCTTC. The chain links TRBV10-3 to TRBJ1-2; D is unclear. The germline gives CDR1 ENHRY, CDR2 SYGVKD. The CDR3 sequence is 14 residues long. V gave up 4 bases and J gave up 12 bases, with 21 bases separating them.

The chain links TRBV6-2 or TRBV6-3 to TRBJ1-1; D is uncertain. Trimming removed 4 bases at V and 1 base at J, with 7 bases between. Germline-derived CDR1 and CDR2 are MNHEY and SVGEGT. The CDR3 is 13 residues long. The CDR3: CASSFGENTEAFF. The CDR3 nucleotides are TGTGCCAGCAGTTTCGGGGAGAACACTGAAGCTTTCTTT.

The J gene is TRBJ1-4, the V gene TRBV23-1; D gene unclear. TRBV23-1 is an ORF, with its function uncertain. Deletions cut 0 bases from V and 10 bases from J, with 9 bases between. This CDR3 has 13 amino acids. This chain's CDR3 is CASSQSAIGKLFF. DNA for the CDR3: TGCGCCAGCAGTCAATCTGCGATTGGAAAACTGTTTTTT.

The chain employs TRBV6-1 and TRBJ1-5, with 8 bases lining up with TRBD1. V was pared by 2 bases and J by 3 bases, with 15 bases of the junction left unmatched. Germline values: CDR1 MNHNS, CDR2 SASEGT. The length of the CDR3 is 19 residues. The CDR3 loop reads CASSERTPRGTGYNQPQHF. The DNA of the CDR3 is TGTGCCAGCAGTGAACGGACACCCAGGGGGACAGGATACAATCAGCCCCAGCATTTT.

The rearrangement uses TRBV19 and TRBJ1-5; D possibly corresponds to TRBD1 (6 bases). V was pared by 7 bases and J by 7 bases, with 20 bases between. Germline V lookup: CDR1 LNHDA, CDR2 SQIVND (reference sequence). The CDR3 consists of 15 residues. CDR3 coding DNA: TGTGCCAGTAAGGGGAGGGGGGACATCGGGCAGCCCCAGCATTTT. Residues: CASKGRGDIGQPQHF.

The chain is built from TRBV18 and TRBJ2-7; the D gene is possibly TRBD1 (6 bases). CDR3 size: 11 residues. Germline V gives CDR1 KGHSH, CDR2 LQKENI. Trimming removed 5 bases at V and 6 bases at J, with 8 bases between. The CDR3 here is CASSTGFEQYF. The CDR3 nucleotides are TGTGCCAGCTCAACAGGGTTCGAGCAGTACTTC.